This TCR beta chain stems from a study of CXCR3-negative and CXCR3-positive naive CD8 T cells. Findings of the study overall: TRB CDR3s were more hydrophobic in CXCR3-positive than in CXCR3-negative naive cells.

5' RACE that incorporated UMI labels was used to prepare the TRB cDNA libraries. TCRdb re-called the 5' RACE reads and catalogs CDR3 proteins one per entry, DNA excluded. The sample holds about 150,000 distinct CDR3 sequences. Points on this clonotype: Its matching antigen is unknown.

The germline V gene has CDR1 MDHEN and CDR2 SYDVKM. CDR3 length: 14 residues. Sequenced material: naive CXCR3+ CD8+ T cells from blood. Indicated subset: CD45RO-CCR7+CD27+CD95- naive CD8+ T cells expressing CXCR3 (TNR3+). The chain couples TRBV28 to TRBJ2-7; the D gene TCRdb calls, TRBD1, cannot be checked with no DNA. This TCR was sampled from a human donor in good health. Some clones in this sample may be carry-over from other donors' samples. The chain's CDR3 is CASSPHDTYYGQYF.